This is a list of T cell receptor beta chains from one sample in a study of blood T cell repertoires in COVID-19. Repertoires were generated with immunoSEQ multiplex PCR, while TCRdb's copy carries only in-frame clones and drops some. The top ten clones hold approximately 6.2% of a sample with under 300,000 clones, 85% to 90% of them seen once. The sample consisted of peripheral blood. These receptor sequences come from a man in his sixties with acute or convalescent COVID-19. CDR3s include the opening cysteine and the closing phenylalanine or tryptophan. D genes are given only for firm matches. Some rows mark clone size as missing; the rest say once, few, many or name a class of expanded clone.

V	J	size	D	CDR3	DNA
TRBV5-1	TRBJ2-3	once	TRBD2	CASSLVVTGGRTDTQYF	TGCGCCAGCAGCTTGGTGGTGACTGGCGGGAGGACAGATACGCAGTATTTT
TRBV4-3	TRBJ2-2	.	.	CASSQDLGVNTGELFF	TGCGCCAGCAGCCAAGATCTGGGAGTTAACACCGGGGAGCTGTTTTTT
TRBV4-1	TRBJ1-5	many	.	CASSQDGGRWGQPQHF	TGCGCCAGCAGCCAAGACGGGGGACGGTGGGGTCAGCCCCAGCATTTT
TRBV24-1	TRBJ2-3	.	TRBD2	CATSAQGLAGGGGTQYF	TGTGCCACCAGTGCCCAGGGACTAGCGGGAGGGGGAGGTACGCAGTATTTT
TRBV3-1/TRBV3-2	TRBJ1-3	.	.	CASSLYRSGNTIYF	TGTGCCAGCAGCCTTTACAGATCTGGAAACACCATATATTTT
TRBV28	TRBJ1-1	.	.	CASSLSQGISTEAFF	TGTGCCAGCAGCCTCTCGCAGGGGATTAGCACTGAAGCTTTCTTT
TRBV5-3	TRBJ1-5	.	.	CARSLASDYSNQPQHF	TGTGCCAGAAGCTTGGCTTCGGACTATAGCAATCAGCCCCAGCATTTT
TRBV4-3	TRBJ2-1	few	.	CASSQEKRKSSYNEQFF	TGCGCCAGCAGCCAAGAAAAGCGGAAATCCTCCTACAATGAGCAGTTCTTC
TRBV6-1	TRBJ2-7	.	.	CASSEQQGYEQYF	TGTGCCAGCAGTGAACAACAGGGTTACGAGCAGTACTTC
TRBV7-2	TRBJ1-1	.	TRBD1	CASSPGTGAYTEAFF	TGTGCCAGCAGCCCCGGGACAGGGGCCTACACTGAAGCTTTCTTT
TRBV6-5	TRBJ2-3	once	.	CASTRGGYTDTQYF	TGTGCCAGCACTAGGGGAGGTTACACAGATACGCAGTATTTT
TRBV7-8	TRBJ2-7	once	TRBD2	CASSLRRGRAYEQYF	TGTGCCAGCAGCCTAAGACGCGGGAGGGCATACGAGCAGTACTTC
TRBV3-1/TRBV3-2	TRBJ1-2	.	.	CASSQGFLSLGYTF	TGTGCCAGCAGCCAAGGTTTCCTTTCCTTGGGCTACACCTTC
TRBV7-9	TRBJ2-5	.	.	CASSLAGGKETQYF	TGTGCCAGCAGCTTAGCGGGGGGAAAAGAGACCCAGTACTTC
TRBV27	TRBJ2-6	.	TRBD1	CASSFRWETGRSGANVLTF	TGTGCCAGCAGTTTTCGTTGGGAGACAGGGCGCTCTGGGGCCAACGTCCTGACTTTC
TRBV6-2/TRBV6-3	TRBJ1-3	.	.	CASTPGPGNTIYF	TGTGCCAGCACCCCGGGGCCTGGAAACACCATATATTTT
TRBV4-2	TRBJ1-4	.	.	CASSPRGDGPNEKLFF	TGTGCCAGCAGCCCCCGGGGGGACGGACCTAATGAAAAACTGTTTTTT
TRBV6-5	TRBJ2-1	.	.	CASSYLSGPYNEQFF	TGTGCCAGCAGTTACCTGAGCGGACCCTACAATGAGCAGTTCTTC
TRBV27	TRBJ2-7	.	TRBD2	CASSFYGRAYEQYF	TGTGCCAGCAGTTTTTACGGGAGGGCCTACGAGCAGTACTTC
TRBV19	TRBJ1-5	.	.	CASSMGARPQHF	TGTGCCAGTAGTATGGGGGCGCGGCCCCAGCATTTT
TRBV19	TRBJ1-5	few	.	CASSITGYNQPQHF	TGTGCCAGTAGTATCACAGGGTACAATCAGCCCCAGCATTTT
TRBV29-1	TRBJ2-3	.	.	CSVEARRGTQYF	TGCAGCGTTGAAGCCAGAAGGGGTACGCAGTATTTT
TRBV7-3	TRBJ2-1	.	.	CASSSGRGYNEQFF	TGTGCCAGCAGCTCCGGGCGGGGATACAATGAGCAGTTCTTC
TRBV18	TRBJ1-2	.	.	CASSPVSTEAYGYTF	TGTGCCAGCTCACCAGTCTCGACAGAGGCCTATGGCTACACCTTC
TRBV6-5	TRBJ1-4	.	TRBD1	CASSKRGGNEKLFF	TGTGCCAGCAGTAAAAGAGGGGGCAATGAAAAACTGTTTTTT
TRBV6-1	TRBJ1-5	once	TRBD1	CASSVRGGRGMFSNQPQHF	TGTGCCAGCAGTGTCCGAGGGGGCAGGGGTATGTTTAGCAATCAGCCCCAGCATTTT
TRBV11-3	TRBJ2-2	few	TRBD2	CASSSPRTSGRANTGELFF	TGTGCCAGCAGCTCACCGAGGACTAGCGGGAGGGCCAACACCGGGGAGCTGTTTTTT
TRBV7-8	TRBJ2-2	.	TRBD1	CASSPAGGSGTGELFF	TGTGCCAGCAGTCCGGCAGGGGGCTCGGGCACCGGGGAGCTGTTTTTT
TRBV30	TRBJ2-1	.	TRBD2	CAWSVGSSGSYNEQFF	TGTGCCTGGAGTGTTGGATCTAGCGGCTCCTACAATGAGCAGTTCTTC
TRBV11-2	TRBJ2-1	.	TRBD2	CASRTLAAYNEQFF	TGTGCCAGCAGAACGCTAGCGGCCTACAATGAGCAGTTCTTC
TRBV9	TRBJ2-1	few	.	CASSAWVAAGEQFF	TGTGCCAGCAGCGCCTGGGTCGCGGCTGGGGAGCAGTTCTTC
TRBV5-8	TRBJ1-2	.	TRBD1	CASSWSGTAYGYTF	TGTGCCAGCAGTTGGTCCGGGACAGCCTATGGCTACACCTTC
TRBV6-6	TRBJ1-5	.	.	CASSYGGYQPQHF	TGTGCCAGCAGTTACGGAGGTTACCAGCCCCAGCATTTT
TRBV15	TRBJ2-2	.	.	CATSREGVGTGELFF	TGTGCCACCAGCAGAGAAGGAGTAGGCACCGGGGAGCTGTTTTTT
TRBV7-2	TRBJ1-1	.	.	CASSSDTMNTEAFF	TGTGCCAGCAGCTCCGACACCATGAACACTGAAGCTTTCTTT
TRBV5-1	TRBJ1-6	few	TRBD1	CASSLGTGSNSPLHF	TGCGCCAGCAGCTTGGGGACAGGGTCGAATTCACCCCTCCACTTT
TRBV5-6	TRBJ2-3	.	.	CASSLVRVRDTDTQYF	TGTGCCAGCAGCCTGGTTAGGGTGCGGGACACAGATACGCAGTATTTT
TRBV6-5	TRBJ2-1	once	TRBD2	CASSPGLADNEQFF	TGTGCCAGCAGTCCGGGACTAGCTGACAATGAGCAGTTCTTC
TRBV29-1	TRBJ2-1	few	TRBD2	CSVASGRGYEQFF	TGCAGCGTGGCTAGCGGGAGAGGGTATGAGCAGTTCTTC
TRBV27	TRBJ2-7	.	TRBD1	CASSFPMTGDSYEQYF	TGTGCCAGCAGTTTCCCAATGACAGGGGATTCCTACGAGCAGTACTTC
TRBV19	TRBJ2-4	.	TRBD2	CASSMGGRAAKNIQYF	TGTGCCAGTAGTATGGGAGGGAGGGCCGCCAAAAACATTCAGTACTTC
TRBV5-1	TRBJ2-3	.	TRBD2	CASSTGLAGGPSDTQYF	TGCGCCAGCAGCACGGGACTAGCGGGAGGGCCCTCAGATACGCAGTATTTT
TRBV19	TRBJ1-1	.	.	CASSPLGDGGTEAFF	TGTGCCAGTAGCCCTCTTGGGGACGGGGGAACTGAAGCTTTCTTT
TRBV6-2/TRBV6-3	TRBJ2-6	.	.	CASSPREGVLTF	TGTGCCAGCAGCCCCAGAGAGGGCGTCCTGACTTTC
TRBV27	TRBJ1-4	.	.	CASSFRGPREKLFF	TGTGCCAGCAGTTTTAGAGGGCCACGAGAAAAACTGTTTTTT
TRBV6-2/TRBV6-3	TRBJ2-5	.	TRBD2	CASSYSKLLAGASEETQYF	TGTGCCAGCAGTTACTCGAAGCTTCTAGCGGGAGCTTCGGAGGAGACCCAGTACTTC
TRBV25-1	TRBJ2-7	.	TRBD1	CASSESSQGAFGEQYF	TGTGCCAGCAGTGAATCGTCCCAGGGGGCCTTTGGCGAGCAGTACTTC
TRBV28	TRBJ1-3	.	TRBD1	CASSPSGQGTGNTIYF	TGTGCCAGCAGTCCGTCGGGACAGGGAACTGGAAACACCATATATTTT
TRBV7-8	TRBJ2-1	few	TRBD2	CASSLQLAGGDGNEQFF	TGTGCCAGCAGCTTACAGCTAGCGGGAGGGGATGGAAATGAGCAGTTCTTC